This entry lists 8 T cell receptor beta chains sequenced from one sample in a study of beta chain features in type 1 diabetes. Expressed TCRB transcripts were sequenced, since all the RNA that had been isolated was reverse transcribed. The assay was immunoSEQ multiplex PCR, and TCRdb's table has in-frame clones only and misses some. The sample contains 430,000 or so clones, approximately 10% of which appear only once. The sample comprised naive CD4+ T cells from blood. These receptors originate from a woman aged 18-29 years in good health.

This clone was picked up a small number of times. The gene calls are TRBV7-2 and TRBJ2-7; 10 bases fit TRBD2. The V gene's germline CDR1 is SGHTA and CDR2 FQGNSA. The trim removed 2 bases at V and 1 base at J, leaving 14 bases unmatched. The CDR3 runs 19 residues. The CDR3 region is CASSLNPPTSGWGSYEQYV. CDR3 nucleotides: TGTGCCAGCAGCTTAAATCCCCCGACTAGCGGGTGGGGATCCTACGAGCAGTACGTC.

The V call is TRBV9, the J call TRBJ2-5; possibly TRBD1 for D (6 bases). The V end was cut by 0 bases, the J end by 5 bases, with 20 bases between. This CDR3 region has 17 residues. Germline assignment: CDR1 SGDLS and CDR2 YYNGEE. CDR3 loop: CASSVAPYPGATETQYF. CDR3 sequence (DNA): TGTGCCAGCAGCGTAGCTCCCTATCCAGGGGCCACGGAGACCCAGTACTTC.

The chain has TRBV5-1 and TRBJ2-3; D may correspond to TRBD1 or TRBD2 (5 bases each). CDR3 size: 16 residues. Germline V gene data show CDR1 as SGHRS and CDR2 as YFSETQ. Trimming shortened V by 2 bases and J by 0 bases, and 13 bases separated the two germline ends. DNA of the CDR3: TGCGCCAGCAGCTTCGGGGACGTCGGTAGCACAGATACGCAGTATTTT. It translates to CASSFGDVGSTDTQYF.

This chain links TRBV11-2 with TRBJ2-1, with D uncertain. The CDR3 runs 16 residues. V lost 0 bases to trimming and J lost 3 bases, with 12 bases between them. Germline V CDR1 and CDR2: SGHAT, FQNNGV. Written as DNA, the CDR3 is TGTGCCAGCAGCTTAGATTTGGCTAGTCTCTACAATGAGCAGTTCTTC. Translated, it gives CASSLDLASLYNEQFF.

This chain links TRBV7-9 with TRBJ2-7, with 13 nucleotides matching TRBD2. The length of the CDR3 is 14 residues. The germline gives CDR1 SEHNR, CDR2 FQNEAQ (reference sequence). V dropped 4 bases and J dropped 7; count of bases not matched to a gene: 4. CDR3 nucleotides: TGTGCCAGCAGCTGGACTAGCGGGAGTTGGGAGCAGTACTTC. Its translation is CASSWTSGSWEQYF.

The genes are TRBV29-1 and TRBJ2-5; D tentatively reads TRBD1 or TRBD2 (5 bases each). The ends were cut back, 5 bases at V and 1 base at J, with 11 bases in the middle. Germline V CDR1 and CDR2: SQVTM, ANQGSEA. The CDR3 consists of 13 residues. In DNA form, the CDR3 reads TGCAGCGTTTCCGGGGACCCCCAAGAGACCCAGTACTTC. It translates to CSVSGDPQETQYF.

V and J are TRBV6-5 and TRBJ2-2, with unresolved D. This CDR3 has 13 residues. Germline values: CDR1 MNHEY, CDR2 SVGAGI. The V end lost 6 bases, the J end lost 4 bases, and 9 bases lay between the germline ends. The CDR3 coding sequence is TGTGCCAGCAGACAACCTACCACCGGGGAGCTGTTTTTT. It codes for CASRQPTTGELFF.

This clone was seen more than once but under ten times. The V and J genes are TRBV7-9 and TRBJ2-6; TRBD1 is a possible D gene (5 bases). There are 18 residues in the CDR3. The germline V gene encodes CDR1 SEHNR and CDR2 FQNEAQ (reference sequence). V was cut by 1 base and J by 1 base, with 14 bases left in between. CDR3 amino acids: CASSLGGHVESGANVLTF. The CDR3 bases are TGTGCCAGCAGCTTAGGAGGACACGTTGAGTCTGGGGCCAACGTCCTGACTTTC. Drawing the rest from reference TRBV7-9 and TRBJ2-6, the complete variable domain is DTGVSQNPRHKITKRGQNVTFRCDPISEHNRLYWYRQTLGQGPEFLTYFQNEAQLEKSRLLSDRFSAERPKGSFSTLEIQRTEQGDSAMYLCASSLGGHVESGANVLTFGAGSRLTVL.